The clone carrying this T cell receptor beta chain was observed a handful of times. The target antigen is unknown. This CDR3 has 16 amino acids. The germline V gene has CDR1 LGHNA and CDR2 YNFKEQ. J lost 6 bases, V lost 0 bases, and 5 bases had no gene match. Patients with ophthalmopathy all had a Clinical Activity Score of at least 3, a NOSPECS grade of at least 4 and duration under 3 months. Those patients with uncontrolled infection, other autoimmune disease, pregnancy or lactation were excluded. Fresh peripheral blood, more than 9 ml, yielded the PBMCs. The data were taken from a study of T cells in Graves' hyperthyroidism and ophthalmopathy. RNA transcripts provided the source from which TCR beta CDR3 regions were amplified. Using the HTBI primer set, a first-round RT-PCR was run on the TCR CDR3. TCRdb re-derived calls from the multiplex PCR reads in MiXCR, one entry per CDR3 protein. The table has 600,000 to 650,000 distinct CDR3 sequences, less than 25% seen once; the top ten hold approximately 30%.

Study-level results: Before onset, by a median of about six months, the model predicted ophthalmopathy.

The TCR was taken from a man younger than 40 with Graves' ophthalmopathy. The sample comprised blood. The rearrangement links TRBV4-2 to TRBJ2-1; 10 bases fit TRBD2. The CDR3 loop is CASSQEALAGTNEQFF. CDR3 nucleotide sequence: TGTGCCAGCAGCCAAGAGGCACTAGCGGGAACCAATGAGCAGTTCTTC.